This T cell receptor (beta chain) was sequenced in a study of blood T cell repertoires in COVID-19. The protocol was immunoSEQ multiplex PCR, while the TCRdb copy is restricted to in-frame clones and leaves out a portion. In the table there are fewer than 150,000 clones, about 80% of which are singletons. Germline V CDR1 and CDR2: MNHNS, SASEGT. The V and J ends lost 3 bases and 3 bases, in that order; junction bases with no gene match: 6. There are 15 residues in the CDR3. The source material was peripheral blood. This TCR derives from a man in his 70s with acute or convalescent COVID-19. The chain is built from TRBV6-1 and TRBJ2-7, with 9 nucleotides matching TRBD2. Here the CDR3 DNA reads TGTGCCAGCAGTGATCCGGCGGGAGGGGTCTACGAGCAGTACTTC. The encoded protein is CASSDPAGGVYEQYF.